Shown below are 28 T cell receptor beta chains from a single sample sequenced in a study of identical twins' blood T cells. TCRdb called the 5' RACE reads again in MiXCR, with one record for every CDR3 protein. This sample has fewer than 450,000 distinct CDR3 sequences, with roughly 30% found just once. Sequencing used PBMCs. Source of these receptors: a woman aged 18 to 50 in good health.

The rearrangement links TRBV6-1 to TRBJ1-3; D is undetermined. This CDR3 comprises 10 residues. Germline-derived CDR1 and CDR2 are MNHNS and SASEGT. Trimming removed 10 bases at V and 4 bases at J, with 5 bases between. CDR3 nucleotide sequence: TGTGCCACCTCAGGAAACACCATATATTTT. Protein sequence: CATSGNTIYF.

This clonotype was seen only a few times. The chain employs TRBV14 and TRBJ1-2; no clear D gene. This CDR3 contains 13 residues. Germline V gives CDR1 SGHDN, CDR2 FVKESK. The V end was cut by 0 bases, the J end by 6 bases, with 8 bases between. The chain's CDR3 is CASSQDLQNGYTF. In DNA form, the CDR3 reads TGTGCCAGCAGCCAAGACCTACAGAATGGCTACACCTTC.

This clonotype has only a few counts. This chain uses TRBV5-1 with TRBJ1-1; no reliable D call. V lost 0 bases, J lost 1 base, and 7 bases lay in between. CDR1 SGHRS and CDR2 YFSETQ come from the germline V gene. This CDR3 is built from 14 residues. CDR3 bases: TGCGCCAGCAGCTTGGGTACCCAGAACACTGAAGCTTTCTTT. This sequence encodes CASSLGTQNTEAFF.

The rearrangement joins TRBV10-2 to TRBJ1-3; D unclear. The V and J ends lost 1 base and 0 bases respectively, with 7 bases between them. This CDR3 has 15 residues. Germline values: CDR1 WSHSY, CDR2 SAAADI. CDR3 region: CASSEWRLSGNTIYF. CDR3 bases: TGCGCCAGCAGTGAGTGGAGACTCTCTGGAAACACCATATATTTT.

With respect to this clonotype: A far larger clone is a single base away, which makes a read error likely. The gene calls are TRBV11-2 and TRBJ1-1, with 7 bases fitting TRBD1. V gave up 5 bases and J gave up 1 base; unmatched junction bases: 4. Per germline, CDR1 SGHAT and CDR2 FQNNGV. CDR3 length: 14 residues. CDR3 protein: CASSRGQTNTEAFF. In DNA form, the CDR3 reads TGTGCCAGCAGCCGGGGACAGACGAACACTGAAGCTTTCTTT.

This sequence joins TRBV7-9 and TRBJ2-7, with D perhaps matching TRBD2 (6 bases). Germline assignment: CDR1 SEHNR and CDR2 FQNEAQ (reference sequence). This CDR3 is built from 15 residues. Trimming took 7 bases from V and 3 from J, leaving 19 bases between them. CDR3 amino acids: CASNQGSGRIYEQYF. As DNA, the CDR3 is TGTGCCAGCAATCAAGGGTCCGGGAGAATCTACGAGCAGTACTTC. The whole variable domain, filled in from reference TRBV7-9 and TRBJ2-7, reads DTGVSQNPRHKITKRGQNVTFRCDPISEHNRLYWYRQTLGQGPEFLTYFQNEAQLEKSRLLSDRFSAERPKGSFSTLEIQRTEQGDSAMYLCASNQGSGRIYEQYFGPGTRLTVT.

The chain is built from TRBV5-1 and TRBJ1-1; D uncertain. From germline, CDR1 is SGHRS and CDR2 YFSETQ. The CDR3 totals 16 residues. CDR3 region: CVGTQRIRTPNTEAFF. CDR3 in DNA: TGCGTCGGCACCCAAAGAATACGGACTCCGAACACTGAAGCTTTCTTT.

This clonotype was counted a few times. The chain combines TRBV7-9 with TRBJ2-1; 9 bases align to TRBD2. The CDR3 covers 12 residues. V was clipped by 2 bases and J by 15 bases; unmatched bases: 5. From germline, CDR1 is SEHNR and CDR2 FQNEAQ (reference sequence). CDR3 sequence: CASSLTGLATFF. CDR3 DNA sequence: TGTGCCAGCAGCTTAACAGGACTAGCGACGTTCTTC.

This clonotype occurred many times. The chain employs TRBV11-2 and TRBJ2-2; D is unclear. Trimming left V 3 bases short and J 5 bases short, with 13 bases between. This CDR3 contains 15 residues. Looked up from germline, CDR1 is SGHAT and CDR2 is FQNNGV. This CDR3 reads CASSFGDSRTGELFF. The DNA for the CDR3 is TGTGCCAGCAGCTTTGGGGATAGTAGGACCGGGGAGCTGTTTTTT.

This clonotype was seen more than once but under ten times. The rearrangement joins TRBV6-1 to TRBJ1-1; no definite D call. CDR1 MNHNS and CDR2 SASEGT come from the germline V gene. V dropped 0 bases and J dropped 1 base, with 15 bases sitting between them. This CDR3 has 17 residues. The CDR3 sequence: CASSEARPDRTNTEAFF. The DNA of the CDR3 is TGTGCCAGCAGTGAAGCCCGGCCCGACCGAACGAACACTGAAGCTTTCTTT.

This chain links TRBV6-2 or TRBV6-3 with TRBJ2-7; D unresolved. Trimming stripped 6 bases from V and 1 base from J, with 4 bases between. The germline V gene has CDR1 MNHEY and CDR2 SVGEGT. This CDR3 has 11 residues. The CDR3 is CASRISYEQYF. The CDR3, as DNA: TGTGCCAGCAGAATTTCCTACGAGCAGTACTTC.

The chain recombines TRBV7-9 with TRBJ2-5; perhaps TRBD2 as D (5 bases). Germline loops: CDR1 SEHNR, CDR2 FQNEAQ (reference sequence). The germline V and J ends were trimmed by 5 bases and 5 bases, with 18 bases remaining between them. This CDR3 has 15 residues. Here the CDR3 reads CASSEETRGRETQYF. CDR3 bases: TGTGCCAGCAGCGAAGAAACTAGAGGCCGGGAGACCCAGTACTTC.

A note on this clonotype: One junction end disagrees with the germline gene, perhaps due to a read error. The V gene is TRBV5-6, the J gene TRBJ1-3; D might be TRBD1 (5 bases). Germline loops: CDR1 SGHDT, CDR2 YYEEEE. CDR3 length: 13 amino acids. CDR3 bases: TGTGCCGGCAGCCCGACAGTTGGAAACACCATATATTTT. It is translated as CAGSPTVGNTIYF.

The chain joins TRBV27 to TRBJ1-6; D remains ambiguous. V lost 6 bases, J lost 8 bases, and 11 bases lay in between. Germline CDR1 MNHEY, CDR2 SMNVEV (reference sequence). The CDR3 sequence is 13 residues long. The CDR3 region is CASSPGRHSPLHF. The CDR3 coding sequence is TGTGCCAGCAGCCCTGGCCGGCATTCACCCCTCCACTTT.

This clonotype showed up just a few times. This chain joins TRBV6-2 or TRBV6-3 and TRBJ2-5; 9 nucleotides align to TRBD1. CDR3 length: 16 amino acids. CDR1 MNHEY and CDR2 SVGEGT come from the germline V gene. V dropped 5 bases and J dropped 0; count of bases not matched to a gene: 7. CDR3 coding DNA: TGTGCCAGCAGTCTCCGGGACAGGGCGTACCAAGAGACCCAGTACTTC. Amino acid sequence: CASSLRDRAYQETQYF.

The chain recombines TRBV28 with TRBJ1-6, with D perhaps TRBD1 (5 bases). CDR3 length: 14 residues. Germline loops: CDR1 MDHEN, CDR2 SYDVKM. Trimming stripped 3 bases from V and 7 bases from J, with 10 bases between. The CDR3 DNA follows: TGTGCCAGCAGTTTCGCGGGGGGGAATTCACCCCTCCACTTT. This translates into CASSFAGGNSPLHF.

Concerning this clonotype: The missing conserved phenylalanine or tryptophan at the end of this CDR3 makes a read error likely. This rearrangement joins TRBV19 to TRBJ1-1; D perhaps matches TRBD1 (5 bases). The CDR3 runs 11 residues. The germline V gene encodes CDR1 LNHDA and CDR2 SQIVND (reference sequence). Between the trimmed V and J ends, which lost 5 bases and 5 bases, there was a span of 6 bases. CDR3 loop: CASSWGTEAFL. CDR3 sequence (DNA): TGTGCCAGTAGTTGGGGGACTGAAGCTTTCTTG.

V usage is TRBV5-1 and J usage is TRBJ2-5; TRBD1 matches at 7 bases. The junction had 7 bases not matched to a gene; V was cut back by 0 bases and J by 5 bases. This CDR3 is built from 15 residues. Germline assignment: CDR1 SGHRS and CDR2 YFSETQ. CDR3 region: CASSLVQGWKETQYF. CDR3 coding DNA: TGCGCCAGCAGCTTGGTACAGGGGTGGAAGGAGACCCAGTACTTC.

Points on this clonotype: At one boundary the junction diverges from the germline segment, which might be a read error. This rearrangement joins TRBV5-1 to TRBJ2-1, with 11 bases identical to TRBD2. The CDR3 spans 15 residues. CDR1 is SGHRS, CDR2 YFSETQ, per germline. The CDR3 DNA reads as TGCGCCAGCAGCTCACTAGCGGGAGTAGGTAATGAGCAGCTCTTC. Its protein product is CASSSLAGVGNEQLF.

In its sample, this clonotype was seen many times. The rearrangement links TRBV12-3 or TRBV12-4 to TRBJ1-4; TRBD1 might be the D (6 bases). V lost 4 bases to trimming and J lost 4 bases, with 7 bases between them. This CDR3 has 13 amino acids. The CDR3 sequence is CASSWTVNEKLFF. CDR3 DNA sequence: TGTGCCAGCAGTTGGACAGTTAATGAAAAACTGTTTTTT.

The chain joins TRBV15 to TRBJ1-2; possibly TRBD1 for D (6 bases). Per germline, CDR1 LNHNV and CDR2 YYDKDF (reference sequence). The CDR3 runs to 15 residues. V was pared by 0 bases and J by 6 bases, with 14 bases between. The CDR3 sequence is CATSRDEGGTDGYTF. CDR3 nucleotides: TGTGCCACCAGCAGAGATGAAGGGGGGACGGATGGCTACACCTTC. Full variable domain (missing parts from reference TRBV15 and TRBJ1-2): DAMVIQNPRYQVTQFGKPVTLSCSQTLNHNVMYWYQQKSSQAPKLLFHYYDKDFNNEADTPDNFQSRRPNTSFCFLDIRSPGLGDTAMYLCATSRDEGGTDGYTFGSGTRLTVV.

Concerning this clonotype: At one end the junction does not follow the germline gene, possibly because of a read error. The V call is TRBV7-9, the J call TRBJ1-4, with D unresolved. The germline V gene encodes CDR1 SEHNR and CDR2 FQNEAQ (reference sequence). The CDR3 is made up of 15 amino acids. Here the CDR3 DNA reads TGTGCCAGCAGCTTAGTCCCGGGGAAAAATGAAAAACTGCTTTTT. Amino acid sequence: CASSLVPGKNEKLLF.

There are a few counts of this clonotype. The rearrangement uses TRBV6-2 or TRBV6-3 and TRBJ1-4; D gene unclear. V lost 2 bases to trimming and J lost 5 bases, with 12 bases between them. The germline CDR1 and CDR2 sequences are MNHEY and SVGEGT. This CDR3 region has 15 residues. CDR3 sequence (DNA): TGTGCCAGCAGTTACCAGGACCGGACCAATGAAAAACTGTTTTTT. Residues: CASSYQDRTNEKLFF.

The CDR3 reads CASSPSTGRNTQYF. In DNA, the CDR3 is TGTGCCAGCAGCCCGTCGACAGGGAGGAATACGCAGTATTTT. The chain couples TRBV3-1 to TRBJ2-3; D is possibly TRBD1 (7 bases). The germline CDR1 and CDR2 sequences are LGHDT and YNNKEL (reference sequence). This CDR3 contains 14 residues. Trimming took off 4 bases at V and 7 bases at J, with 15 bases between the two ends.

The chain joins TRBV6-5 to TRBJ2-1; D gene unclear. This CDR3 comprises 14 residues. From germline, CDR1 is MNHEY and CDR2 SVGAGI. The ends were cut back, 0 bases at V and 8 bases at J, with 11 bases in the middle. The CDR3 nucleotides read TGTGCCAGCAGTTACTCGATCCCCGTGGATGAGCAGTTCTTC. This encodes CASSYSIPVDEQFF.

This clonotype appeared a few times. The chain links TRBV20-1 to TRBJ2-3, with 10 nucleotides matching TRBD2. With 5 bases clipped from V and 4 bases from J, the junction kept 9 bases outside the gene matches. This CDR3 is built from 15 residues. Looked up from germline, CDR1 is DFQATT and CDR2 is SNEGSKA (reference sequence). The CDR3 nucleotides are TGCAGTGCTCGGTCCTTAGCGGGAGGCGCAGATACGCAGTATTTT. This translates into CSARSLAGGADTQYF.

The rearrangement joins TRBV30 to TRBJ2-1; D remains unclear. The CDR3 has 12 residues. V was shortened by 1 base and J by 14 bases, with 15 bases between the two germline ends. CDR1 is GTSNPN and CDR2 is SVGIG in the germline V gene (reference sequence). The CDR3 nucleotides are TGTGCCTGGAGTGCGGGTATAGGTAGAGAGTTCTTC. Its protein is CAWSAGIGREFF.

This chain connects TRBV3-1 to TRBJ2-7; 9 bases match TRBD2. V lost 4 bases and J lost 7; bases outside the gene matches: 8. CDR1 is LGHDT and CDR2 is YNNKEL in the germline V gene (reference sequence). The CDR3 is 14 residues long. The CDR3 DNA reads as TGTGCCAGCAGCCTAGGGACTAGCTCGGGTGAGCAGTACTTC. This encodes CASSLGTSSGEQYF.